Below, one TCR beta chain is given with its context. The data were obtained in a study of blood T cell repertoires in COVID-19. Background on the study: Samples taken during acute and convalescent COVID-19 were collected in the United States, Italy and Spain. PBMCs, B-cell-depleted T cells, or T cells were the source of the cDNA or gDNA that made up the material.

J was trimmed by 5 bases and V by 3 bases; bases with no gene match: 11. The CDR3 is 15 amino acids. The germline V gene encodes CDR1 SGHNT and CDR2 YYREEE (reference sequence). Original processing notes: Reference gene primers were amplified, and this amplification served to estimate nucleated cell counts. Using immunoSEQ multiplex PCR, the repertoire was profiled, and TCRdb retains in-frame clones only, with some absent. V, J and clone size were drawn from that table, and D and trimming were deduced from the DNA. This table has 75,000 or so clones, approximately 78% appearing once. The chain uses TRBV5-4 and TRBJ2-7; TRBD2 agrees at 7 bases. This TCR was sampled from a woman aged 70-85 years with acute or convalescent COVID-19. The sample was peripheral blood. This CDR3 is CASSSLGGANNEQYF. The CDR3 nucleotides read TGTGCCAGCAGCTCGTTGGGAGGGGCTAACAACGAGCAGTACTTC.